This T cell receptor beta chain was found in a study of T cell responses to AZD1222 COVID-19 vaccine. As for this clone: The antigen remains unidentified.

Germline V lookup: CDR1 SGHNT, CDR2 YYREEE (reference sequence). The CDR3 sequence is 16 residues long. V dropped 4 bases and J dropped 5 bases, with 20 bases sitting between them. Some clones are missing from TCRdb's copy, which holds only in-frame ones; the method was immunoSEQ multiplex PCR. The sample yields some 130,000 clones, around 90% seen once. Study-level results: No day 14 peak samples; only post-peak repertoires were characterized. Variant regions that are unmutated are reportedly the target of nearly half of spike-specific TCRs.

Sequencing was performed on peripheral blood, taken on day 0 of AZD1222 vaccination. The genes are TRBV5-4 and TRBJ2-3; D may correspond to TRBD1 or TRBD2 (5 bases each). This sequence was found in an adult in good health. For the CDR3, the DNA is TGTGCCAGCAGCCCGGGACCCCTGGGAGTATTAGATACGCAGTATTTT. Amino acids: CASSPGPLGVLDTQYF.